This T cell receptor beta chain was captured in a study of blood T cell repertoires in COVID-19. Study summary: Specimens from acute and convalescent COVID-19 originated in the United States, Italy and Spain. PBMCs, B-cell-depleted T cells, or T cells were the source of the cDNA or gDNA that made up the material.

CDR3 length equals 14 residues. Trimming took off 5 bases at V and 1 base at J, with 10 bases between the two ends. Germline-derived CDR1 and CDR2 are SEHNR and FQNEAQ (reference sequence). Clones were read by immunoSEQ multiplex PCR, and TCRdb kept only the in-frame ones, dropping some. The table includes approximately 100,000 clones, around 80% detected once. This sequence was found in a man in his 60s with acute or convalescent COVID-19. The chain combines TRBV7-9 with TRBJ2-3, with TRBD1 as a possible D gene (5 bases). Sequencing used peripheral blood. CDR3 nucleotide sequence: TGTGCCAGCAGCGTGCTCAGGGGCACAGATACGCAGTATTTT. Translation: CASSVLRGTDTQYF.